Below, 14 T cell receptor beta chains from the same sample are listed, as sequenced in a study of T cells after yellow fever vaccination. TCRdb re-analysed the 5' RACE reads in MiXCR, keeping a single row per CDR3 protein. The data show about 99,000 distinct CDR3 sequences, around 5.8% seen once. Sequencing was performed on CD8+ T cells sorted from PBMCs, taken 10 days after the yellow fever booster vaccination. Receptors originate from a man between 18 and 29 years old who received the YFV17D yellow fever vaccine.

V usage is TRBV7-9 and J usage is TRBJ2-5; TRBD1 matches 10 bases. This CDR3 has 15 residues. J lost 4 bases, V lost 4 bases, and 6 bases had no gene match. The V gene's germline CDR1 is SEHNR and CDR2 FQNEAQ (reference sequence). The CDR3 loop reads CASSSPGQGSETQYF. CDR3 bases: TGTGCCAGCAGCTCCCCGGGACAGGGGTCAGAGACCCAGTACTTC. Filled out from reference TRBV7-9 and TRBJ2-5, the complete variable domain reads DTGVSQNPRHKITKRGQNVTFRCDPISEHNRLYWYRQTLGQGPEFLTYFQNEAQLEKSRLLSDRFSAERPKGSFSTLEIQRTEQGDSAMYLCASSSPGQGSETQYFGPGTRLLVL.

This clonotype was counted a few times. The V call is TRBV9, the J call TRBJ1-1; 9 bases match TRBD1. After removal of 7 bases from V and 1 base from J, the junction contained 5 bases not matched to a gene. Germline CDR1 reads SGDLS; CDR2 reads YYNGEE. The CDR3 is 14 residues long. CDR3 bases: TGTGCCAGCGCGGGACAGGGAACGAACACTGAAGCTTTCTTT. Translating it yields CASAGQGTNTEAFF. Looking up the rest from reference TRBV9 and TRBJ1-1 gives the full variable domain: DSGVTQTPKHLITATGQRVTLRCSPRSGDLSVYWYQQSLDQGLQFLIQYYNGEERAKGNILERFSAQQFPDLHSELNLSSLELGDSALYFCASAGQGTNTEAFFGQGTRLTVV.

The chain is built from TRBV6-5 and TRBJ2-7; perhaps TRBD2 as D (7 bases). Germline lookup yields CDR1 MNHEY and CDR2 SVGAGI. This CDR3 has 14 residues. Trimming took off 6 bases at V and 2 bases at J, with 14 bases between the two ends. The CDR3 region has the DNA TGTGCCAGCAGGGAGGGGGGGACCCCCTACGAGCAGTACTTC. Its protein is CASREGGTPYEQYF.

Only a few counts were recorded for this clonotype. The V call is TRBV4-3, the J call TRBJ1-6; D unresolved. Trimming shortened V by 4 bases and J by 4 bases, and 5 bases separated the two germline ends. The CDR3 extends over 13 amino acids. The germline V gene encodes CDR1 LGHNA and CDR2 YSLEER. The CDR3, as DNA: TGCGCCAGCAGCCCCGGATATAATTCACCCCTCCACTTT. Translation gives CASSPGYNSPLHF.

The chain couples TRBV11-2 to TRBJ2-1; 9 bases agree with TRBD2. After removal of 2 bases from V and 7 bases from J, the junction contained 6 bases not matched to a gene. Germline values: CDR1 SGHAT, CDR2 FQNNGV. CDR3 length: 15 amino acids. The CDR3 coding sequence is TGTGCCAGCAGCTTAAGGGTAGCGGGGGTTAATGAGCAGTTCTTC. As protein: CASSLRVAGVNEQFF.

This chain connects TRBV6-4 to TRBJ2-3, with D possibly being TRBD1 (5 bases). Germline V gene lookup returns CDR1 MRHNA and CDR2 SNTAGT. The CDR3 is 15 amino acids. Trimming shortened V by 2 bases and J by 2 bases, and 11 bases separated the two germline ends. The CDR3 DNA is TGTGCCAGCAGTGACCAAGGGGCACACACAGATACGCAGTATTTT. Protein product: CASSDQGAHTDTQYF.

V gene TRBV5-1 combines with J gene TRBJ2-3, with D unclear. Germline lookup yields CDR1 SGHRS and CDR2 YFSETQ. CDR3 size: 16 residues. Trimming stripped 1 base from V and 0 bases from J, with 12 bases between. In DNA form, the CDR3 reads TGCGCCAGCAGCTTGCCGGGTGGAACTAGCACAGATACGCAGTATTTT. This translates into CASSLPGGTSTDTQYF.

This clonotype was counted between two and nine times. V gene TRBV7-9 combines with J gene TRBJ1-6; D uncertain. The CDR3 has 15 amino acids. Germline values: CDR1 SEHNR, CDR2 FQNEAQ (reference sequence). V gave up 5 bases and J gave up 0 bases, with 8 bases separating them. The CDR3: CASSGGSSYNSPLHF. For the CDR3, the DNA is TGTGCCAGCAGCGGAGGGAGCTCCTATAATTCACCCCTCCACTTT.

The table lists this clonotype with a few counts. The V call is TRBV4-2, the J call TRBJ2-6; the D is unclear. The CDR3 length is 18 residues. V was trimmed by 4 bases and J by 0 bases, leaving 16 bases between them. Germline CDR1 LGHNA, CDR2 YNFKEQ. CDR3 loop: CASSPPLLSDSGANVLTF. In DNA form, the CDR3 reads TGTGCCAGCAGCCCGCCCCTTCTCTCCGACTCTGGGGCCAACGTCCTGACTTTC.

Many counts were recorded for this clonotype. V and J are TRBV4-3 and TRBJ2-1, with 11 bases fitting TRBD2. V was pared by 4 bases and J by 3 bases, with 2 bases of the junction left unmatched. The CDR3 has 15 amino acids. Germline V gene sequence: CDR1 LGHNA, CDR2 YSLEER. CDR3 loop: CASSPGTSGYNEQFF. For the CDR3, the DNA is TGCGCCAGCAGCCCCGGGACTAGCGGCTACAATGAGCAGTTCTTC.

There are a few counts of this clonotype. The J gene is TRBJ1-1, the V gene TRBV5-1; tentatively, D is TRBD1 (5 bases). The CDR3 is made up of 16 amino acids. Germline CDR1 and CDR2: SGHRS and YFSETQ. The V gene lost 0 bases and the J gene lost 1 base, with 13 bases spanning the gap. CDR3 protein: CASSLGVWGWNTEAFF. DNA of the CDR3: TGCGCCAGCAGCTTGGGCGTCTGGGGGTGGAACACTGAAGCTTTCTTT.

The chain couples TRBV20-1 to TRBJ1-2; no clear D. Germline CDR1 and CDR2: DFQATT and SNEGSKA (reference sequence). The CDR3 is made up of 14 amino acids. Trimming took 6 bases from V and 4 from J, leaving 18 bases between them. The CDR3 here is CSATGRRASYGYTF. The CDR3 bases are TGCAGTGCAACCGGACGAAGGGCTAGCTATGGCTACACCTTC.

This clonotype has more than one count but fewer than ten. The chain joins TRBV7-3 to TRBJ1-2; TRBD1 might be the D (6 bases). Germline CDR1 and CDR2: SGHTA and FQGTGA. CDR3 length: 15 residues. V dropped 4 bases and J dropped 7 bases, with 19 bases sitting between them. CDR3 region: CASSSTLKGGVGYTF. As DNA, the CDR3 is TGTGCCAGCAGCTCTACCTTGAAGGGGGGCGTTGGCTACACCTTC.

The V gene is TRBV7-3, the J gene TRBJ2-5; weak D call: TRBD1 (5 bases). This CDR3 is 13 amino acids long. Germline V lookup: CDR1 SGHTA, CDR2 FQGTGA. V lost 5 bases and J 3 bases, leaving 10 bases between the germline ends. CDR3 amino acids: CASSPDIKETQYF. CDR3 nucleotides: TGTGCCAGCAGCCCGGACATAAAAGAGACCCAGTACTTC.